The 21 T cell receptor beta chains in this list originate from one sample, sequenced in a study of immune reconstitution after stem cell transplant in scleroderma. TCRdb processed the RT-PCR reads anew with MiXCR; each CDR3 protein has one entry. Here the sample spans under 5,000 distinct CDR3 sequences, less than 9.5% being singletons. Collection took place before or after autologous hematopoietic stem cell transplantation (not recorded which). All receptors derive from a male donor with systemic sclerosis.

This clonotype occurred a few times. The gene calls are TRBV7-9 and TRBJ1-4; a weak D match, TRBD1 (5 bases). Germline lookup yields CDR1 SEHNR and CDR2 FQNEAQ (reference sequence). V was shortened by 5 bases and J by 5 bases, with 12 bases between the two germline ends. The CDR3 has 14 residues. CDR3 sequence: CASSGTGPNEKLFF. CDR3 DNA sequence: TGTGCCAGCAGCGGGACGGGTCCCAATGAAAAACTGTTTTTT.

This clonotype was counted a few times. The chain uses TRBV5-1 and TRBJ1-1; D is possibly TRBD1 (5 bases). V was cut by 1 base and J by 1 base, with 8 bases left in between. This CDR3 contains 14 residues. CDR1 and CDR2 (germline): SGHRS, YFSETQ. CDR3 residues: CASSLTGSNTEAFF. In DNA form, the CDR3 reads TGCGCCAGCAGCTTGACAGGCTCGAACACTGAAGCTTTCTTT. Filled out from reference TRBV5-1 and TRBJ1-1, the complete variable domain reads KAGVTQTPRYLIKTRGQQVTLSCSPISGHRSVSWYQQTPGQGLQFLFEYFSETQRNKGNFPGRFSGRQFSNSRSEMNVSTLELGDSALYLCASSLTGSNTEAFFGQGTRLTVV.

This chain links TRBV5-1 with TRBJ2-1, with TRBD2 matching over 7 bases. This CDR3 has 13 residues. The germline V gene has CDR1 SGHRS and CDR2 YFSETQ. Losses at the gene ends were 1 base for V and 10 bases for J; bases not matched to a gene: 5. CDR3 sequence: CASSLLADEEQFF. CDR3 in DNA: TGCGCCAGCAGCTTGCTAGCGGACGAAGAGCAGTTCTTC.

This clonotype was seen a handful of times. This sequence joins TRBV20-1 and TRBJ2-7, with D perhaps matching TRBD1 (5 bases). The CDR3 length is 13 residues. Trimming removed 6 bases at V and 3 bases at J, with 15 bases between. Per the germline V gene, CDR1 is DFQATT and CDR2 is SNEGSKA (reference sequence). The CDR3 DNA reads as TGCAGTGCCGCTCGACAGTCTCTCTACGAGCAGTACTTC. Its translation is CSAARQSLYEQYF.

This clonotype counts as medium-sized. The V and J genes are TRBV5-5 and TRBJ2-3, with D perhaps TRBD2 (6 bases). V lost 2 bases, J lost 1 base, and 11 bases lay in between. The CDR3 has 15 residues. The V gene's germline CDR1 is SGHKS and CDR2 YYEKEE (reference sequence). The CDR3 region has the DNA TGTGCCAGCAGCTTATTGCCTAGCGGCACAGATACGCAGTATTTT. Translation: CASSLLPSGTDTQYF.

By proportion, this clonotype is medium-sized. The V and J genes are TRBV15 and TRBJ2-7; D not resolved. Trimming stripped 1 base from V and 6 bases from J, with 7 bases between. Germline V lookup: CDR1 LNHNV, CDR2 YYDKDF (reference sequence). This CDR3 comprises 12 residues. CDR3 loop: CATSRGGTEQYF. In DNA form, the CDR3 reads TGTGCCACCAGCAGAGGAGGAACCGAGCAGTACTTC. The full variable domain, its missing parts supplied by reference TRBV15 and TRBJ2-7, is DAMVIQNPRYQVTQFGKPVTLSCSQTLNHNVMYWYQQKSSQAPKLLFHYYDKDFNNEADTPDNFQSRRPNTSFCFLDIRSPGLGDTAMYLCATSRGGTEQYFGPGTRLTVT.

This clonotype is categorized as large. This chain joins TRBV7-2 and TRBJ1-2; D gene ambiguous. V was shortened by 5 bases and J by 5 bases, with 18 bases between the two germline ends. The CDR3 extends over 15 amino acids. Germline lookup yields CDR1 SGHTA and CDR2 FQGNSA. CDR3 residues: CASSAEGGRRYGYTF. The CDR3 DNA is TGTGCCAGCAGCGCAGAGGGAGGGCGGAGGTATGGCTACACCTTC.

Sample share makes this clonotype medium-sized. V usage is TRBV6-2 or TRBV6-3 and J usage is TRBJ2-7; D possibly uses TRBD1 or TRBD2 (6 bases each). V lost 2 bases, J lost 5 bases, and 16 bases lay in between. There are 15 residues in the CDR3. Germline CDR1 MNHEY, CDR2 SVGEGT. The CDR3 bases are TGTGCCAGCAGTTACGGAGTTAGGGGGGCAAACGAGCAGTACTTC. Translating gives CASSYGVRGANEQYF.

This clonotype showed up just a few times. The rearrangement uses TRBV20-1 and TRBJ2-1; possible D gene TRBD1, 7 bases. The CDR3 loop spans 15 amino acids. Trimming shortened V by 6 bases and J by 4 bases, and 19 bases separated the two germline ends. The V gene's germline CDR1 is DFQATT and CDR2 SNEGSKA (reference sequence). The CDR3 coding sequence is TGCAGTGCCATGATCCGCGGGACAGATTACAATGAGCAGTTCTTC. Protein product: CSAMIRGTDYNEQFF.

By sample share, this clonotype is medium-sized. CDR3 loop: CASRLAALVSYEQYF. The CDR3 DNA reads TGTGCAAGTCGCTTAGCTGCTCTTGTTTCCTACGAGCAGTACTTC. The chain employs TRBV12-2 and TRBJ2-7. TRBV12-2 is labeled a pseudogene. The CDR3 is 15 amino acids.

V usage is TRBV29-1 and J usage is TRBJ2-2; TRBD1 aligns across 10 bases. The CDR3 loop spans 14 amino acids. Per germline, CDR1 SQVTM and CDR2 ANQGSEA. J gave up 4 bases and V 6 bases, and 5 bases lay outside the gene matches. CDR3 residues: CSVIRQGATGELFF. DNA of the CDR3: TGCAGCGTCATCCGACAGGGGGCCACCGGGGAGCTGTTTTTT.

In its sample, this clonotype is large. This chain uses TRBV27 with TRBJ1-2; the match to TRBD1 covers 9 bases. After removal of 9 bases from V and 4 bases from J, the junction contained 9 bases not matched to a gene. Germline values: CDR1 MNHEY, CDR2 SMNVEV (reference sequence). The CDR3 is 14 amino acids. The CDR3 coding sequence is TGTGCCAGGGTTGGGGGACAGGGAAGCTATGGCTACACCTTC. It specifies CARVGGQGSYGYTF.

About this clonotype itself: A much larger clone sits a single nucleotide away, making a read error possible. This CDR3 fails to terminate in the conserved phenylalanine or tryptophan, so it likely reflects a read error. V gene TRBV29-1 combines with J gene TRBJ1-1; 7 bases agree with TRBD1. The germline V gene has CDR1 SQVTM and CDR2 ANQGSEA. J gave up 4 bases and V 6 bases, and 20 bases lay outside the gene matches. The CDR3 runs 17 residues. The CDR3 nucleotides are TGCAGCGTGGGACAGCTGGCTTTGGAGGGCGAAGGCACTGAAGCTTTCCTT. Amino acids: CSVGQLALEGEGTEAFL.

Sample share makes this clonotype medium-sized (0.01 to 0.1%). This chain links TRBV6-5 with TRBJ2-5; the D gene is possibly TRBD1 (5 bases). Germline V gene data show CDR1 as MNHEY and CDR2 as SVGAGI. V dropped 0 bases and J dropped 5 bases, with 10 bases sitting between them. This CDR3 spans 14 amino acids. CDR3 sequence: CASSYSGRVETQYF. In DNA, the CDR3 is TGTGCCAGCAGTTACTCCGGCAGGGTCGAGACCCAGTACTTC.

This clonotype rates as medium-sized. The chain's CDR3 is CSAKVLAKNIQYF. CDR3 in DNA: TGCAGTGCCAAAGTATTAGCCAAAAACATTCAGTACTTC. V gene TRBV20-1 combines with J gene TRBJ2-4; D gene ambiguous. The CDR3 contains 13 residues. Germline V gives CDR1 DFQATT, CDR2 SNEGSKA (reference sequence). The germline V and J ends were trimmed by 6 bases and 0 bases, with 9 bases remaining between them.

This chain uses TRBV5-1 with TRBJ2-1, with 8 bases identical to TRBD2. CDR1 SGHRS and CDR2 YFSETQ come from the germline V gene. V lost 1 base to trimming and J lost 4 bases; unmatched junction nucleotides: 10. CDR3 length: 17 amino acids. As DNA, the CDR3 is TGCGCCAGCAGCTTGAGGGAAAGCGGGAGTGGGTACAATGAGCAGTTCTTC. It is translated as CASSLRESGSGYNEQFF.

This clonotype was detected once. Being one base from a much bigger clone, this may be a read error. The chain joins TRBV3-1 to TRBJ2-1; tentatively, D is TRBD2 (7 bases). Germline V gene sequence: CDR1 LGHDT, CDR2 YNNKEL (reference sequence). The CDR3 runs to 17 residues. The CDR3 nucleotides are TGTGCCAGCAGCCAAGATATTGGGGTGACGCGGGTCGGGGGGCAGCTCTTC. Amino acid sequence: CASSQDIGVTRVGGQLF.

Relative to its sample, this clonotype is medium-sized (0.01 to 0.1%). V usage is TRBV18 and J usage is TRBJ2-3; 8 bases map to TRBD1. CDR1 and CDR2 (germline): KGHSH, LQKENI. This CDR3 is 17 amino acids long. With V trimmed by 3 bases and J by 2 bases, 10 bases remained unmatched. The CDR3 protein is CASSPPITGGHTDTQYF. The CDR3 DNA is TGTGCCAGCTCACCCCCGATAACAGGGGGGCACACAGATACGCAGTATTTT.

This clonotype is medium-sized in the sample. The chain joins TRBV7-2 to TRBJ2-1, with D possibly being TRBD2 (6 bases). Germline loops: CDR1 SGHTA, CDR2 FQGNSA. The V gene lost 3 bases and the J gene lost 4 bases, with 10 bases spanning the gap. The CDR3 is made up of 14 amino acids. CDR3 DNA sequence: TGTGCCAGCAGCTTCGCTCGGGGGTACAATGAGCAGTTCTTC. Translating it yields CASSFARGYNEQFF. The variable domain in full, with the rest retrieved from reference TRBV7-2 and TRBJ2-1, is GAGVSQSPSNKVTEKGKDVELRCDPISGHTALYWYRQSLGQGLEFLIYFQGNSAPDKSGLPSDRFSAERTGGSVSTLTIQRTQQEDSAVYLCASSFARGYNEQFFGPGTRLTVL.

The gene calls are TRBV5-1 and TRBJ2-1; no clear D. The CDR3 loop spans 14 amino acids. Per germline, CDR1 SGHRS and CDR2 YFSETQ. Trimming pared 4 bases from V and 6 bases from J, leaving 14 bases between. The CDR3 reads CASSPSPASNEQFF. In DNA, the CDR3 is TGCGCCAGCAGCCCCTCACCCGCGTCCAATGAGCAGTTCTTC. The whole variable domain, remainder taken from reference TRBV5-1 and TRBJ2-1, is KAGVTQTPRYLIKTRGQQVTLSCSPISGHRSVSWYQQTPGQGLQFLFEYFSETQRNKGNFPGRFSGRQFSNSRSEMNVSTLELGDSALYLCASSPSPASNEQFFGPGTRLTVL.

Only a few counts were recorded for this clonotype. Sequence at one end of the junction differs from germline and may be a read error. The chain joins TRBV27 to TRBJ2-3; no clear D gene. Looked up from germline, CDR1 is MNHEY and CDR2 is SMNVEV (reference sequence). This CDR3 is 10 amino acids long. CDR3: CASSTDTQYF. Here the CDR3 DNA reads TGTGCCAGCAGCACCGATACGCAGTATTTT.